The 9 T cell receptor beta chains below were found in one sample sequenced in a study of monozygotic twins with inflammatory bowel disease. TCRdb derives one entry per CDR3 protein from the 5' RACE reads, leaving out DNA. The sample shows some 150,000 distinct CDR3 sequences, and 2.4% sits with its ten largest clones. The sample consisted of blood. The receptor set was obtained from a human donor with ulcerative colitis or Crohn's disease, or a healthy co-twin of an affected twin (not recorded which).

The chain is built from TRBV5-6 and TRBJ2-5; TCRdb indicates TRBD2, and absent DNA this call remains unverified. CDR3 length equals 16 residues. CDR1 is SGHDT, CDR2 YYEEEE, per germline. CDR3 amino acids: CASSLGAGGPWETQYF.

This chain connects TRBV6-1 to TRBJ1-1; with no DNA, the TCRdb D assignment of TRBD1 cannot be verified. CDR3 size: 12 residues. Germline assignment: CDR1 MNHNS and CDR2 SASEGT. This CDR3 reads CASRGTGEQAFF.

J is TRBJ2-1 and V is TRBV6-2 or TRBV6-3; no DNA is available, so the TRBD1 call from TCRdb remains unchecked. The CDR3 covers 15 residues. The germline gives CDR1 MNHEY, CDR2 SVGEGT. The CDR3 loop is CASSYSPDRGNEQFF.

This rearrangement joins TRBV28 to TRBJ1-4; TCRdb's assignment of TRBD1 cannot be checked, as there is no DNA. The germline CDR1 and CDR2 sequences are MDHEN and SYDVKM. This CDR3 is 16 amino acids long. The CDR3 is CASSSFDREGEEKLFF.

The chain carries TRBV7-9 and TRBJ2-3; TCRdb designates TRBD2, a call that cannot be tested without DNA. The CDR3 has 13 residues. Germline V gene sequence: CDR1 SEHNR, CDR2 FQNEAQ (reference sequence). This CDR3 is CARSAGGADTQYF.

This rearrangement joins TRBV6-6 to TRBJ1-1. This CDR3 is built from 14 residues. Germline assignment: CDR1 MNHNY and CDR2 SVGAGI (reference sequence). The chain's CDR3 is CASSYLAKNTEAFF.

The chain's CDR3 is CASSLVEGDPDTQYF. This chain uses TRBV7-6 with TRBJ2-3; TCRdb proposes TRBD1, but this gene call is untestable without DNA. Germline CDR1 reads SGHVS; CDR2 reads FNYEAQ. The CDR3 is 15 residues long.

The rearrangement links TRBV28 to TRBJ1-2. In germline, CDR1 is MDHEN, CDR2 SYDVKM. This CDR3 is built from 13 residues. The CDR3 sequence: CASSSSPNYGYTF.

The rearrangement uses TRBV6-6 and TRBJ2-7. Germline loops: CDR1 MNHNY, CDR2 SVGAGI (reference sequence). The CDR3 is 14 amino acids. This CDR3 reads CASSYSKGSYEQYF.